Below, 20 T cell receptor beta chains from the same sample are listed, as sequenced in a study of shared clonotypes between healthy human individuals. Libraries were prepared by immunoSEQ multiplex PCR; TCRdb keeps only in-frame clonotypes and omits some of them. The repertoire includes about 2,500,000 clones, approximately 92% of them detected once, and 0.14% sits in the top ten. Sequenced input: naive CD4+ T cells sorted from blood. Subset given: CD45RA+ positively selected. Every receptor here comes from a young man in good health.

V is TRBV5-6 and J is TRBJ2-5; D gene unclear. Trimming removed 0 bases at V and 11 bases at J, with 17 bases between. The CDR3 is 14 amino acids. Germline CDR1 SGHDT, CDR2 YYEEEE. CDR3 protein: CASSLGQTPGEQYF. The DNA of the CDR3 is TGTGCCAGCAGCTTGGGCCAGACCCCTGGAGAGCAGTACTTC.

The chain has TRBV9 and TRBJ2-2, with D perhaps TRBD1 or TRBD2 (5 bases each). Trimming pared 0 bases from V and 1 base from J, leaving 16 bases between. CDR1 SGDLS and CDR2 YYNGEE come from the germline V gene. The CDR3 extends over 18 amino acids. CDR3 DNA: TGTGCCAGCAGCGTAGAGCCTCCGGGACCGAGGAACACCGGGGAGCTGTTTTTT. This gives the protein CASSVEPPGPRNTGELFF.

The chain carries TRBV2 and TRBJ2-7; TRBD1 matches at 8 bases. J lost 3 bases, V lost 6 bases, and 7 bases had no gene match. The CDR3 is 14 residues long. Germline V gene lookup returns CDR1 SNHLY and CDR2 FYNNEI. The CDR3 here is CASSLSGQGYEQYF. The CDR3 DNA is TGTGCCAGCAGCCTCTCCGGACAGGGCTACGAGCAGTACTTC. The whole variable domain, filled in from reference TRBV2 and TRBJ2-7, reads EPEVTQTPSHQVTQMGQEVILRCVPISNHLYFYWYRQILGQKVEFLVSFYNNEISEKSEIFDDQFSVERPDGSNFTLKIRSTKLEDSAMYFCASSLSGQGYEQYFGPGTRLTVT.

This clone was picked up one time. The V gene is TRBV14, the J gene TRBJ2-7, with D unclear. The V gene's germline CDR1 is SGHDN and CDR2 FVKESK. The CDR3 is 14 residues long. V was clipped by 0 bases and J by 6 bases, with 12 bases between them. For the CDR3, the DNA is TGTGCCAGCAGCCAAGATGCGAGAATCGGCGAGCAGTACTTC. Protein product: CASSQDARIGEQYF. The variable domain in full, with the rest retrieved from reference TRBV14 and TRBJ2-7, is EAGVTQFPSHSVIEKGQTVTLRCDPISGHDNLYWYRRVMGKEIKFLLHFVKESKQDESGMPNNRFLAERTGGTYSTLKVQPAELEDSGVYFCASSQDARIGEQYFGPGTRLTVT.

With regard to this clone: Other DNA sequences in the same sample also yield this CDR3. DNA of the CDR3: TGTGCCAGCTCACCATGGGGTGGGGAGACCCAGTACTTC. Translating it yields CASSPWGGETQYF. The chain is built from TRBV18 and TRBJ2-5, with unresolved D. The germline V gene has CDR1 KGHSH and CDR2 LQKENI. Deletions cut 2 bases from V and 5 bases from J, with 9 bases between. The CDR3 covers 13 residues. Based on the CDR3 plus reference TRBV18 and TRBJ2-5, the full variable domain is NAGVMQNPRHLVRRRGQEARLRCSPMKGHSHVYWYRQLPEEGLKFMVYLQKENIIDESGMPKERFSAEFPKEGPSILRIQQVVRGDSAAYFCASSPWGGETQYFGPGTRLLVL.

The rearrangement uses TRBV5-1 and TRBJ2-3; D is unclear. The ends were cut back, 4 bases at V and 4 bases at J, with 10 bases in the middle. CDR1 and CDR2 from the germline V gene are SGHRS and YFSETQ. The CDR3 totals 13 residues. This CDR3 reads CASSPTYADTQYF. In nucleotides, the CDR3 is TGCGCCAGCAGCCCAACGTATGCAGATACGCAGTATTTT.

The chain combines TRBV5-1 with TRBJ2-7; 7 bases are a match to TRBD1. V lost 3 bases to trimming and J lost 3 bases; unmatched junction nucleotides: 9. This CDR3 is built from 15 residues. The germline gives CDR1 SGHRS, CDR2 YFSETQ. This CDR3 reads CASSSGGTADYEQYF. The DNA for the CDR3 is TGCGCCAGCAGCTCTGGTGGGACAGCGGACTACGAGCAGTACTTC.

The rearrangement joins TRBV9 to TRBJ1-1, with 7 bases matching TRBD1. Looked up from germline, CDR1 is SGDLS and CDR2 is YYNGEE. J gave up 0 bases and V 6 bases, and 26 bases lay outside the gene matches. The CDR3 is 21 amino acids. For the CDR3, the DNA is TGTGCCAGCACCGTGGCGCGACAGGGTGGGTCGGTGGGGTACATGAACACTGAAGCTTTCTTT. This gives the protein CASTVARQGGSVGYMNTEAFF.

The chain combines TRBV30 with TRBJ1-2; unclear D gene. Trimming took off 2 bases at V and 0 bases at J, with 10 bases between the two ends. The germline CDR1 and CDR2 sequences are GTSNPN and SVGIG (reference sequence). CDR3 length: 14 amino acids. CDR3 DNA: TGTGCCTGGAGTTTAGGGTCCACTAACTATGGCTACACCTTC. The encoded protein is CAWSLGSTNYGYTF.

The chain couples TRBV5-1 to TRBJ2-3; possible D gene TRBD2, 6 bases. Trimming shortened V by 3 bases and J by 0 bases, and 14 bases separated the two germline ends. Per the germline V gene, CDR1 is SGHRS and CDR2 is YFSETQ. The CDR3 is made up of 16 amino acids. CDR3 bases: TGCGCCAGCAGCTCCAGCGGGTATTCTAGCACAGATACGCAGTATTTT. Translation gives CASSSSGYSSTDTQYF.

The gene calls are TRBV11-2 and TRBJ1-4; tentative D call: TRBD1 (6 bases). Germline V gene data show CDR1 as SGHAT and CDR2 as FQNNGV. Trimming left V 1 base short and J 0 bases short, with 15 bases between. The CDR3 has 18 residues. The CDR3 protein is CASSLGATNRATNEKLFF. CDR3 coding DNA: TGTGCCAGCAGCTTAGGGGCTACAAACAGGGCAACTAATGAAAAACTGTTTTTT.

The V gene is TRBV2, the J gene TRBJ2-1; a possible D gene is TRBD1 (5 bases). The CDR3 is 15 amino acids. The V gene lost 7 bases and the J gene lost 0 bases, with 13 bases spanning the gap. In germline, CDR1 is SNHLY, CDR2 FYNNEI. CDR3 coding DNA: TGTGCCAGCAACCTCGACAGAGCCTCCTACAATGAGCAGTTCTTC. Protein: CASNLDRASYNEQFF.

V usage is TRBV6-1 and J usage is TRBJ2-1; 13 bases map to TRBD2. V dropped 4 bases and J dropped 10; count of bases not matched to a gene: 10. This CDR3 is built from 16 residues. From germline, CDR1 is MNHNS and CDR2 SASEGT. The CDR3 DNA follows: TGTGCCAGCAGTGCCACTAGCGGGAGGGGTAAGAGGGAGCAGTTCTTC. Its translation: CASSATSGRGKREQFF.

The rearrangement joins TRBV9 to TRBJ1-1; the match to TRBD1 covers 8 bases. V was pared by 0 bases and J by 1 base, with 8 bases of the junction left unmatched. The CDR3 runs to 17 residues. CDR1 and CDR2 (germline): SGDLS, YYNGEE. CDR3 sequence reads: CASSVAGRGLGNTEAFF. The CDR3 bases are TGTGCCAGCAGCGTAGCTGGCAGGGGGCTTGGGAACACTGAAGCTTTCTTT.

Concerning this clone itself: The same CDR3 also results from other DNA sequences found in this sample. The DNA for the CDR3 is TGTGCCAGCAGTCCGGGGGGGAGCTATGGCTACACCTTC. It codes for CASSPGGSYGYTF. The rearrangement joins TRBV28 to TRBJ1-2; maybe TRBD1 (5 bases). The CDR3 runs to 13 residues. The V end lost 5 bases, the J end lost 4 bases, and 11 bases lay between the germline ends. Germline loops: CDR1 MDHEN, CDR2 SYDVKM.

V and J are TRBV7-9 and TRBJ2-2; TRBD1 aligns across 11 bases. The germline V gene encodes CDR1 SEHNR and CDR2 FQNEAQ (reference sequence). With 5 bases clipped from V and 4 bases from J, the junction kept 9 bases outside the gene matches. This CDR3 has 17 amino acids. Here the CDR3 DNA reads TGTGCCAGCAGCCCCGGGACAGGGGGTAGGAGCACCGGGGAGCTGTTTTTT. Its protein product is CASSPGTGGRSTGELFF.

Of note for this clone: Different DNA sequences within this sample yield the same CDR3. The V and J genes are TRBV6-1 and TRBJ1-2; D not resolved. V lost 2 bases and J 8 bases, leaving 6 bases between the germline ends. The CDR3 spans 11 residues. CDR1 and CDR2 from the germline V gene are MNHNS and SASEGT. CDR3 loop: CASSEREGYTF. The CDR3 coding sequence is TGTGCCAGCAGTGAACGAGAGGGCTACACCTTC.

The chain carries TRBV10-2 and TRBJ2-5; TRBD2 matches 15 bases. Germline CDR1 and CDR2: WSHSY and SAAADI. The CDR3 runs to 19 residues. Trimming took 1 base from V and 11 from J; bases not matched to a gene: 17. The CDR3 region has the DNA TGCGCCAGCAGTGAGTTGGGACTAGCGGGAGGAAAGGGAACGCGGGAGCAGTACTTC. Encoded protein: CASSELGLAGGKGTREQYF.

V and J are TRBV4-1 and TRBJ1-1, with D uncertain. Germline lookup yields CDR1 MGHRA and CDR2 YSYEKL. Trimming pared 2 bases from V and 3 bases from J, leaving 7 bases between. The CDR3 loop spans 13 amino acids. The DNA for the CDR3 is TGCGCCAGCAGCCAAAGACTGTACACTGAAGCTTTCTTT. It encodes CASSQRLYTEAFF.

V gene TRBV30 combines with J gene TRBJ2-3; weak D call: TRBD2 (6 bases). Germline CDR1 and CDR2: GTSNPN and SVGIG (reference sequence). This CDR3 contains 12 residues. The V end lost 7 bases, the J end lost 4 bases, and 12 bases lay between the germline ends. Written as DNA, the CDR3 is TGTGCCTTCCGACTAGTTGCAGATACGCAGTATTTT. Its protein product is CAFRLVADTQYF. The full variable domain, completed using reference TRBV30 and TRBJ2-3, is SQTIHQWPATLVQPVGSPLSLECTVEGTSNPNLYWYRQAAGRGLQLLFYSVGIGQISSEVPQNLSASRPQDRQFILSSKKLLLSDSGFYLCAFRLVADTQYFGPGTRLTVL.